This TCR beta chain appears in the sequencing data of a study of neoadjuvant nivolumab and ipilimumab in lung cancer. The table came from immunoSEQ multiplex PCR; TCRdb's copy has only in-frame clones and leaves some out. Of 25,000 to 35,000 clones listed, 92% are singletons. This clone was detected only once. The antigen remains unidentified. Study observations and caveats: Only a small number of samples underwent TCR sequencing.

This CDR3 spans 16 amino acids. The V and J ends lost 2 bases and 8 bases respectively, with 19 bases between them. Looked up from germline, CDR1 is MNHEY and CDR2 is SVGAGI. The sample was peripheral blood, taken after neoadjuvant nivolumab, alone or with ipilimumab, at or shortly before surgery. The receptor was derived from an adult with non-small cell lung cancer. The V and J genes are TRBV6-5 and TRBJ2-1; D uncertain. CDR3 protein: CASSYNPRAGSDEQFF. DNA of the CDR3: TGTGCCAGCAGTTACAATCCTCGAGCTGGCAGCGATGAGCAGTTCTTC.